These 28 T cell receptor beta chains were all obtained from the same sample, sequenced in a study of T cell repertoires in aging, cancer and after chemotherapy. TRB rearrangements spanning V, D and J were amplified using mixed TRB-A/B primers. Each CDR3 protein is one row after TCRdb ran MiXCR on the multiplex PCR reads. The table has about 13,000 distinct CDR3 sequences, under 30% seen once; the top ten hold roughly half. The template was genomic DNA from peripheral blood, not RNA. The sequencing sample was made of blood. The receptors shown here come from a human donor in good health.

This clonotype was picked up a small number of times. This sequence joins TRBV20-1 and TRBJ1-5, with TRBD1 matching 7 bases. J lost 7 bases, V lost 3 bases, and 6 bases had no gene match. Germline V gene data show CDR1 as DFQATT and CDR2 as SNEGSKA (reference sequence). This CDR3 region has 13 residues. Written as DNA, the CDR3 is TGCAGTGCTAGCCGGGCAGGGGGACAGCCCCAGCATTTT. Amino acids: CSASRAGGQPQHF.

The table lists this clonotype with many counts. The chain joins TRBV6-6 to TRBJ1-2, with D uncertain. The CDR3 consists of 17 residues. Germline CDR1 MNHNY, CDR2 SVGAGI (reference sequence). V lost 2 bases, J lost 4 bases, and 20 bases lay in between. CDR3 in amino acids: CASSYASRLKLSYGYTF. CDR3 sequence (DNA): TGTGCCAGCAGTTACGCTTCTAGACTGAAATTAAGCTATGGCTACACCTTC.

CDR3: CASSPIGQGGNQPQHF. The DNA for the CDR3 is TGTGCCAGCAGCCCCATAGGACAGGGGGGGAATCAGCCCCAGCATTTT. The rearrangement uses TRBV25-1 and TRBJ1-5; 10 bases line up with TRBD1. The CDR3 extends over 16 amino acids. After removal of 6 bases from V and 4 bases from J, the junction contained 9 bases not matched to a gene. Germline CDR1 is MGHDK and CDR2 is SYGVNS.

This chain uses TRBV7-2 with TRBJ1-3, with a weak D call TRBD1 (6 bases). CDR1 is SGHTA, CDR2 FQGNSA, per germline. The CDR3 length is 15 residues. V was trimmed by 4 bases and J by 8 bases, leaving 18 bases between them. CDR3 in amino acids: CASSSTLWGADTIYF. The CDR3 DNA reads as TGTGCCAGCAGCTCAACGTTGTGGGGGGCTGACACCATATATTTT.

This clonotype is categorized as medium-sized. The chain couples TRBV30 to TRBJ1-6; TRBD1 aligns across 8 bases. CDR1 and CDR2 (germline): GTSNPN, SVGIG (reference sequence). J lost 6 bases, V lost 3 bases, and 1 base had no gene match. CDR3 length: 13 residues. CDR3 residues: CAWRGTGNSPLHF. The CDR3 DNA is TGTGCCTGGAGAGGGACAGGTAATTCACCCCTCCACTTT. Full variable domain (remainder filled in from reference TRBV30 and TRBJ1-6): SQTIHQWPATLVQPVGSPLSLECTVEGTSNPNLYWYRQAAGRGLQLLFYSVGIGQISSEVPQNLSASRPQDRQFILSSKKLLLSDSGFYLCAWRGTGNSPLHFGNGTRLTVT.

V is TRBV25-1 and J is TRBJ2-2, with D perhaps TRBD1 or TRBD2 (6 bases each). Germline CDR1 MGHDK, CDR2 SYGVNS. This CDR3 has 17 residues. The V end lost 2 bases, the J end lost 5 bases, and 18 bases lay between the germline ends. CDR3 in amino acids: CASSEVTGAVGTGELFF. As DNA, the CDR3 is TGTGCCAGCAGTGAAGTGACGGGGGCGGTAGGAACCGGGGAGCTGTTTTTT.

V gene TRBV15 combines with J gene TRBJ2-7; D is possibly TRBD2 (6 bases). In germline, CDR1 is LNHNV, CDR2 YYDKDF (reference sequence). This CDR3 region has 15 residues. V was shortened by 1 base and J by 4 bases, with 14 bases between the two germline ends. The CDR3 reads CATSRGGSGSYEQYF. The CDR3 DNA sequence: TGTGCCACCAGCAGAGGAGGTAGCGGAAGTTACGAGCAGTACTTC.

This clonotype was recorded a few times. The rearrangement joins TRBV12-3 or TRBV12-4 to TRBJ2-7; D call uncertain. The V end was cut by 2 bases, the J end by 6 bases, with 8 bases between. The CDR3 runs 12 residues. The chain's CDR3 is CASSLRASEQYF. For the CDR3, the DNA is TGTGCCAGCAGTTTAAGAGCGTCCGAGCAGTACTTC.

The chain has TRBV28 and TRBJ1-6, with D unclear. Germline V gene lookup returns CDR1 MDHEN and CDR2 SYDVKM. With 8 bases removed from V and 0 bases from J, the gap between germline ends came to 17 bases. This CDR3 is built from 17 residues. The CDR3 DNA reads as TGTGCCAGCTCGGGGTTAATTGCAAGCTCCTATAATTCACCCCTCCACTTT. It translates to CASSGLIASSYNSPLHF.

This clonotype has just a few counts. The chain combines TRBV6-1 with TRBJ2-5, with TRBD1 matching 7 bases. This CDR3 region has 14 residues. Germline-derived CDR1 and CDR2 are MNHNS and SASEGT. V was clipped by 7 bases and J by 0 bases; unmatched bases: 5. In nucleotides, the CDR3 is TGTGCCAGCATCCTACAGGGGTACCAAGAGACCCAGTACTTC. It is translated as CASILQGYQETQYF.

The chain couples TRBV11-2 to TRBJ1-5; D may be TRBD1 (6 bases). The length of the CDR3 is 16 residues. Germline V CDR1 and CDR2: SGHAT, FQNNGV. Trimming stripped 3 bases from V and 1 base from J, with 13 bases between. The CDR3 sequence is CASSLGDNRSNQPQHF. The DNA of the CDR3 is TGTGCCAGCAGCTTGGGGGACAACAGAAGCAATCAGCCCCAGCATTTT.

The gene calls are TRBV12-3 or TRBV12-4 and TRBJ2-1; a possible D gene is TRBD2 (6 bases). The CDR3 contains 14 residues. Deletions cut 3 bases from V and 7 bases from J, with 13 bases between. The CDR3 is CASSFNPRGNEQFF. DNA for the CDR3: TGTGCCAGCAGTTTCAATCCTCGGGGGAATGAGCAGTTCTTC.

As for this clonotype: Germline and junction disagree at one end, which may indicate a read error. The chain carries TRBV4-3 and TRBJ2-6; 8 bases line up with TRBD1. Germline assignment: CDR1 LGHNA and CDR2 YSLEER. CDR3 length: 16 residues. The CDR3 DNA follows: TGTGCCAGCAGCCAAGGGACAGGCTCTGGGGCCAACGTCCTGACTTTC. The encoded protein is CASSQGTGSGANVLTF.

This clonotype was detected many times. This rearrangement joins TRBV10-1 to TRBJ2-2; D gene unclear. This CDR3 is built from 12 residues. Germline V gene lookup returns CDR1 WNHNN and CDR2 SYGVQD (reference sequence). The ends were cut back, 3 bases at V and 9 bases at J, with 8 bases in the middle. CDR3 loop: CASSDNPRELFF. In nucleotides, the CDR3 is TGCGCCAGCAGTGACAATCCGAGGGAGCTGTTTTTT.

V usage is TRBV6-5 and J usage is TRBJ2-7; D possibly corresponds to TRBD2 (7 bases). Germline V gene sequence: CDR1 MNHEY, CDR2 SVGAGI. Trimming took 6 bases from V and 3 from J, leaving 21 bases between them. The CDR3 extends over 16 amino acids. The CDR3 DNA is TGTGCCAGCAGCCGGGGGGCTGAGGATTTCAGCTACGAGCAGTACTTC. It codes for CASSRGAEDFSYEQYF.

The J gene is TRBJ2-7, the V gene TRBV27; maybe TRBD2 (6 bases). The V and J ends lost 5 bases and 6 bases respectively, with 17 bases between them. The germline CDR1 and CDR2 sequences are MNHEY and SMNVEV (reference sequence). The CDR3 runs to 14 residues. The CDR3 DNA reads TGTGCCAGCAGTCCCGGGACTTTACTGGGCGAGCAGTACTTC. Its protein product is CASSPGTLLGEQYF.

This clonotype appeared a few times. DNA for the CDR3: TGTGCCAGCAGCCCACAGTACCAAGAGACCCAGTACTTC. This translates into CASSPQYQETQYF. The rearrangement uses TRBV6-5 and TRBJ2-5; D gene uncertain. CDR3 size: 13 residues. V was trimmed by 6 bases and J by 0 bases, leaving 8 bases between them. Germline V gene data show CDR1 as MNHEY and CDR2 as SVGAGI.

The genes are TRBV7-9 and TRBJ1-2; possible D gene TRBD1, 6 bases. V shed 0 bases and J shed 8 bases, with 19 bases lying between them. This CDR3 contains 16 residues. Germline assignment: CDR1 SEHNR and CDR2 FQNEAQ (reference sequence). DNA for the CDR3: TGTGCCAGCAGCTTAGCAGACAGGATAAACCACGGAGGCTACACCTTC. Amino acid sequence: CASSLADRINHGGYTF.

This clonotype was detected only a few times. The rearrangement joins TRBV27 to TRBJ2-1, with TRBD2 matching 14 bases. V gave up 6 bases and J gave up 7 bases; unmatched junction bases: 5. CDR3 length equals 15 residues. CDR1 and CDR2 from the germline V gene are MNHEY and SMNVEV (reference sequence). CDR3 nucleotides: TGTGCCAGCAGACCCGGGACTAGCGGGGGTAATGAGCAGTTCTTC. It translates to CASRPGTSGGNEQFF.

The chain uses TRBV6-5 and TRBJ2-1, with D maybe TRBD1 (6 bases). Germline V gene sequence: CDR1 MNHEY, CDR2 SVGAGI. The CDR3 consists of 15 residues. V lost 2 bases to trimming and J lost 7 bases, with 15 bases between them. CDR3 DNA sequence: TGTGCCAGCAGTTACGCCTTCGGGACAATTAATGAGCAGTTCTTC. Its translation: CASSYAFGTINEQFF.

V usage is TRBV10-3 and J usage is TRBJ2-7, with 11 bases matching TRBD1. The CDR3 spans 15 residues. Germline assignment: CDR1 ENHRY and CDR2 SYGVKD. The V gene end was trimmed by 0 bases and the J gene end by 5 bases; junction bases not matched to a gene: 3. CDR3 region: CAISESGTGGDEQYF. The CDR3 nucleotides are TGTGCCATCAGTGAGTCCGGGACAGGGGGGGACGAGCAGTACTTC.

This clonotype turned up a few times. The rearrangement uses TRBV10-1 and TRBJ2-7, with D tentatively TRBD1 (6 bases). Germline V CDR1 and CDR2: WNHNN, SYGVQD (reference sequence). V was trimmed by 0 bases and J by 4 bases, leaving 13 bases between them. There are 15 residues in the CDR3. The CDR3 sequence: CASSESSGGQYEQYF. CDR3 nucleotide sequence: TGCGCCAGCAGTGAGTCGAGTGGGGGACAATACGAGCAGTACTTC.

By proportion, this clonotype is medium-sized. The J gene is TRBJ2-7, the V gene TRBV20-1, with D perhaps matching TRBD1 or TRBD2 (6 bases each). This CDR3 is built from 13 residues. Trimming left V 4 bases short and J 2 bases short, with 12 bases between. Looked up from germline, CDR1 is DFQATT and CDR2 is SNEGSKA (reference sequence). The CDR3 here is CSAIGGLAYEQYF. The DNA for the CDR3 is TGCAGTGCTATAGGGGGACTTGCCTACGAGCAGTACTTC.

This clonotype was seen more than once but under ten times. This sequence joins TRBV19 and TRBJ1-2; 12 bases align to TRBD1. The CDR3 is made up of 14 amino acids. V lost 5 bases to trimming and J lost 7 bases; unmatched junction nucleotides: 5. Looked up from germline, CDR1 is LNHDA and CDR2 is SQIVND (reference sequence). The CDR3 loop is CASSLGQGAVGYTF. The CDR3 nucleotides are TGTGCCAGTAGTTTGGGACAGGGGGCTGTTGGCTACACCTTC. The full variable domain, in which reference TRBV19 and TRBJ1-2 provide the parts outside the CDR3, is DGGITQSPKYLFRKEGQNVTLSCEQNLNHDAMYWYRQDPGQGLRLIYYSQIVNDFQKGDIAEGYSVSREKKESFPLTVTSAQKNPTAFYLCASSLGQGAVGYTFGSGTRLTVV.

CDR3 nucleotides: TGTGCCAGCAGTTACCGTGCAGGGGGCAATCAGCCCCAGCATTTT. Translated: CASSYRAGGNQPQHF. The V and J genes are TRBV6-2 or TRBV6-3 and TRBJ1-5; a weak D match, TRBD1 (6 bases). Between the trimmed V and J ends, which lost 2 bases and 2 bases, there was a span of 10 bases. Germline lookup yields CDR1 MNHEY and CDR2 SVGEGT. CDR3 size: 15 residues.

The chain couples TRBV28 to TRBJ1-2; D gene uncertain. The CDR3 contains 14 residues. V was shortened by 6 bases and J by 2 bases, with 13 bases between the two germline ends. CDR1 MDHEN and CDR2 SYDVKM come from the germline V gene. The CDR3 sequence: CASSHTEVNYGYTF. For the CDR3, the DNA is TGTGCCAGCAGCCACACGGAGGTGAACTATGGCTACACCTTC.

The chain has TRBV10-1 and TRBJ2-3, with D perhaps TRBD2 (5 bases). Germline CDR1 and CDR2: WNHNN and SYGVQD (reference sequence). The V end was cut by 4 bases, the J end by 5 bases, with 16 bases between. The CDR3 is 15 residues long. DNA for the CDR3: TGCGCCAGCAGTGGATCGGGATCCAGCGGAGATACGCAGTATTTT. Translation gives CASSGSGSSGDTQYF.

This clonotype was observed a handful of times. The chain recombines TRBV6-5 with TRBJ2-6; D might be TRBD1 (6 bases). The CDR3 has 15 residues. Germline lookup yields CDR1 MNHEY and CDR2 SVGAGI. Trimming removed 7 bases from V and 0 bases from J, with 10 bases in between. In nucleotides, the CDR3 is TGTGCCAGCACGACAGGTTACTCTGGGGCCAACGTCCTGACTTTC. Translated: CASTTGYSGANVLTF.